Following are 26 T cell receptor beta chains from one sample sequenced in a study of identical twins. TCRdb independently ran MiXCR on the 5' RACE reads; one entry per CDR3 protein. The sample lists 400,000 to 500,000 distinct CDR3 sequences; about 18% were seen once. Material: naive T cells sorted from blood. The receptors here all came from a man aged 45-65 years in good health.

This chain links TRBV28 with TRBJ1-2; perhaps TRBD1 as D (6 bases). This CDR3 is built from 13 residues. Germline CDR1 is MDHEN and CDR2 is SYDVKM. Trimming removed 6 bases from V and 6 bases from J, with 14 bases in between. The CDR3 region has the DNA TGTGCCAGCAGCCGAGGGGGGTCCCATGGCTACACCTTC. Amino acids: CASSRGGSHGYTF.

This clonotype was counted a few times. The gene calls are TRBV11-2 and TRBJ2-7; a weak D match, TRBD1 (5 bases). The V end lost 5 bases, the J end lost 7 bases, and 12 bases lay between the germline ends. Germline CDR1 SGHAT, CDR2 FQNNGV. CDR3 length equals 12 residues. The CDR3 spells CASSATRVEQYF. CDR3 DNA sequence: TGTGCCAGCAGCGCCACCAGGGTAGAGCAGTACTTC.

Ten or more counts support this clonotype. The CDR3 nucleotides read TGTGCCAGCAGTTACTCGGGGGGGTCCTACAATGAGCAGTTCTTC. It specifies CASSYSGGSYNEQFF. The chain recombines TRBV6-5 with TRBJ2-1, with 7 nucleotides matching TRBD2. The CDR3 consists of 15 residues. With 0 bases clipped from V and 1 base from J, the junction kept 0 bases outside the gene matches. Germline V lookup: CDR1 MNHEY, CDR2 SVGAGI.

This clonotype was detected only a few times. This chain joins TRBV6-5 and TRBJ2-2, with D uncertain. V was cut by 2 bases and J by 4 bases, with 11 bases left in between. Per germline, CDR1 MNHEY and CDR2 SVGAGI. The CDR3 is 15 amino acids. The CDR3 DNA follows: TGTGCCAGCAGTTACGCAGGCGTCGGCACCGGGGAGCTGTTTTTT. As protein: CASSYAGVGTGELFF.

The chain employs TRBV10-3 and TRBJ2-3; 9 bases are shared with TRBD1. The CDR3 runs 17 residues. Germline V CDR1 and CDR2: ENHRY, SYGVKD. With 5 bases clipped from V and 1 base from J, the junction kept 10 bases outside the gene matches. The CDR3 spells CAISPTPQGAGTDTQYF. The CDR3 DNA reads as TGTGCCATCAGTCCTACCCCACAGGGGGCCGGCACAGATACGCAGTATTTT.

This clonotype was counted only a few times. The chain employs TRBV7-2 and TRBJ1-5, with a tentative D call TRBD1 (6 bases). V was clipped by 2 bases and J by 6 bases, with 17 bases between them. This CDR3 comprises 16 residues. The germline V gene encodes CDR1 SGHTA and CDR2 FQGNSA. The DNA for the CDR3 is TGTGCCAGCAGCTTACTGGCTGGGGGGCTTGGTCAGCCCCAGCATTTT. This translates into CASSLLAGGLGQPQHF. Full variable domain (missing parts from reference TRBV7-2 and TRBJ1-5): GAGVSQSPSNKVTEKGKDVELRCDPISGHTALYWYRQSLGQGLEFLIYFQGNSAPDKSGLPSDRFSAERTGGSVSTLTIQRTQQEDSAVYLCASSLLAGGLGQPQHFGDGTRLSIL.

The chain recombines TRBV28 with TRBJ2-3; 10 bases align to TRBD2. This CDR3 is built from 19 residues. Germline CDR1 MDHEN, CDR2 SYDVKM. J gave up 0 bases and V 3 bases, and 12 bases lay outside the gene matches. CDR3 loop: CASSFRPAGGPDSTDTQYF. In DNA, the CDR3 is TGTGCCAGCAGTTTTCGCCCAGCGGGGGGGCCGGACAGCACAGATACGCAGTATTTT. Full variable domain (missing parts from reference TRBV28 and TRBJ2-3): DVKVTQSSRYLVKRTGEKVFLECVQDMDHENMFWYRQDPGLGLRLIYFSYDVKMKEKGDIPEGYSVSREKKERFSLILESASTNQTSMYLCASSFRPAGGPDSTDTQYFGPGTRLTVL.

CDR3 DNA sequence: TGTGCCAGCACCCGAGGACAGGGCGCGACCCAGTACTTC. Its protein product is CASTRGQGATQYF. The chain employs TRBV11-2 and TRBJ2-5, with 8 bases that match TRBD1. V shed 7 bases, J shed 7 bases, and the junction held 8 bases outside the gene matches. Germline V gives CDR1 SGHAT, CDR2 FQNNGV. The CDR3 sequence is 13 residues long.

CDR3 sequence reads: CATTESGGAGEQFF. CDR3 DNA: TGTGCCACCACCGAGTCCGGGGGGGCAGGTGAGCAGTTCTTC. The chain combines TRBV10-3 with TRBJ2-1; 8 bases align to TRBD2. Losses at the gene ends were 10 bases for V and 9 bases for J; bases not matched to a gene: 14. This CDR3 spans 14 amino acids. Germline CDR1 and CDR2: ENHRY and SYGVKD.

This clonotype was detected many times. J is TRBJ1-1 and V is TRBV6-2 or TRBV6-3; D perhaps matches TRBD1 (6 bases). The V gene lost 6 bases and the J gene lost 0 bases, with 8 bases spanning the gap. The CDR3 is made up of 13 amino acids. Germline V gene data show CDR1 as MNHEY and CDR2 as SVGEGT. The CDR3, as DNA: TGTGCCAGCAGACAGGGAATGAACACTGAAGCTTTCTTT. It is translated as CASRQGMNTEAFF.

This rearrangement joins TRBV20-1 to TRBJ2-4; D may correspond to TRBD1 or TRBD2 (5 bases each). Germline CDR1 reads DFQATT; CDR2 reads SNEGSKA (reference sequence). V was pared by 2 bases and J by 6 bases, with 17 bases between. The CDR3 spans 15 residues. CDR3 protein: CSARRDPRDPNIQYF. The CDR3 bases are TGCAGTGCTAGACGGGACCCAAGGGACCCAAACATTCAGTACTTC.

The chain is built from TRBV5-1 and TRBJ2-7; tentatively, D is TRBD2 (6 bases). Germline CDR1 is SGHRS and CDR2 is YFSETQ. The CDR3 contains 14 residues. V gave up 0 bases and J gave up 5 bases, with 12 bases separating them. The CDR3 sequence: CASSLGAGRNEQYF. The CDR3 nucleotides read TGCGCCAGCAGCTTGGGGGCGGGAAGGAACGAGCAGTACTTC.

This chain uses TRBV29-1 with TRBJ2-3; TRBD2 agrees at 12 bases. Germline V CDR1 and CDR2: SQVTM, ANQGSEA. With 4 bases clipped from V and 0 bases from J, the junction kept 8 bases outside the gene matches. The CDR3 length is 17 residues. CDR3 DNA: TGCAGCGTTGCGGGGCTAGCGGGAGGGCCGAGCACAGATACGCAGTATTTT. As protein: CSVAGLAGGPSTDTQYF.

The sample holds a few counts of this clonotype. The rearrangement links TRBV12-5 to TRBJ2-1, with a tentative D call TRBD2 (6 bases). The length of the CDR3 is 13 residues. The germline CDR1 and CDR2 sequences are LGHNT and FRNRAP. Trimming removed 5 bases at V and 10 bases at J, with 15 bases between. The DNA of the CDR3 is TGTGCTAGTGGTCCGGGACTCCCTCGGGAGCAGTTCTTC. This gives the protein CASGPGLPREQFF. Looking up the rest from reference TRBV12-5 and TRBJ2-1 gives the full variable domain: DARVTQTPRHKVTEMGQEVTMRCQPILGHNTVFWYRQTMMQGLELLAYFRNRAPLDDSGMPKDRFSAEMPDATLATLKIQPSEPRDSAVYFCASGPGLPREQFFGPGTRLTVL.

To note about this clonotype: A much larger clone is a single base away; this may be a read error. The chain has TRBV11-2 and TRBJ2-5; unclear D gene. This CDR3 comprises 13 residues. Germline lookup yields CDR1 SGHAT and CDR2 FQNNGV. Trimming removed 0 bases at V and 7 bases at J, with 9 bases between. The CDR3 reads CASSLERYGTQYF. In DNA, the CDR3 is TGTGCCAGCAGCTTAGAAAGATACGGGACCCAGTACTTC.

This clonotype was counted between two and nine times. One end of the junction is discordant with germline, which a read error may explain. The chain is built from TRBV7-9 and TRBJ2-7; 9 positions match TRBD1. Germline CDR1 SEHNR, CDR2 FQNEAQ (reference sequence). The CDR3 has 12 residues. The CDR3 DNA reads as TGTGCCAGCAGCTTACCAGTGGGACAGGGTTATTTC. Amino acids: CASSLPVGQGYF.

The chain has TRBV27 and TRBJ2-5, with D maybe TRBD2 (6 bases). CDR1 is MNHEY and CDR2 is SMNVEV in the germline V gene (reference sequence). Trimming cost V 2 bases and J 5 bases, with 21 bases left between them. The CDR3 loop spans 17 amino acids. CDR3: CASSLIGRAGTRETQYF. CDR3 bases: TGTGCCAGCAGTTTAATCGGACGGGCGGGGACCCGGGAGACCCAGTACTTC.

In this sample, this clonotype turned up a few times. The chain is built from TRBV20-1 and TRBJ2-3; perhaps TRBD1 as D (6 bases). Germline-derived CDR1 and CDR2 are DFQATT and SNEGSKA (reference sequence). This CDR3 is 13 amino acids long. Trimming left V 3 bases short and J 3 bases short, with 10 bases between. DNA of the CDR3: TGCAGTGCTAGCCAGACAGGTACAGATACGCAGTATTTT. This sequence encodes CSASQTGTDTQYF.

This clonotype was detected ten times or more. The CDR3 sequence: CASRPTATDTQYF. In DNA form, the CDR3 reads TGTGCCAGCAGGCCGACAGCCACAGATACGCAGTATTTT. This sequence joins TRBV12-3 or TRBV12-4 and TRBJ2-3; a weak D match, TRBD1 (5 bases). The V end was cut by 6 bases, the J end by 2 bases, with 9 bases between. The length of the CDR3 is 13 residues.

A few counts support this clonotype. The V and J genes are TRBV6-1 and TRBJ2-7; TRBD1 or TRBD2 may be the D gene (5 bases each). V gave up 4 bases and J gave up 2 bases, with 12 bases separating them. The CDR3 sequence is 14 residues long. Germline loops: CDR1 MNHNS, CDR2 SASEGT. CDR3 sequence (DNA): TGTGCCAGCAGTGCTGGGACCCGGACCTACGAGCAGTACTTC. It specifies CASSAGTRTYEQYF.

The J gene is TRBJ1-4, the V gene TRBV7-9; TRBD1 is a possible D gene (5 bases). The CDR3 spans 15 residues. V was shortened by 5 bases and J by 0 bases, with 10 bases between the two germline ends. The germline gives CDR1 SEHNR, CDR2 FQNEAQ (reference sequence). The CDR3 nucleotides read TGTGCCAGCAGCATCGACAGTACAACTAATGAAAAACTGTTTTTT. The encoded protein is CASSIDSTTNEKLFF.

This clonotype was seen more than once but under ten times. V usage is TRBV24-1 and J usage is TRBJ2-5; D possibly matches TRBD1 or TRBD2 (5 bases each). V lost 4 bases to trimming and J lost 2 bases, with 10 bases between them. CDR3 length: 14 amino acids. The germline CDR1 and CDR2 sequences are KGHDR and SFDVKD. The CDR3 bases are TGTGCCACCAGTGAATCCGGGACGCAAGAGACCCAGTACTTC. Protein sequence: CATSESGTQETQYF.

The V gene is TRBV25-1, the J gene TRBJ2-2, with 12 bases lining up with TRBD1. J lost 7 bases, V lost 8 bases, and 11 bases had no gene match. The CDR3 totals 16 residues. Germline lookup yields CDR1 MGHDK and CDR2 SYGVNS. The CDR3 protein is CASHGTGGSPGGELFF. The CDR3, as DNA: TGTGCCAGCCATGGGACAGGGGGCTCCCCCGGCGGGGAGCTGTTTTTT.

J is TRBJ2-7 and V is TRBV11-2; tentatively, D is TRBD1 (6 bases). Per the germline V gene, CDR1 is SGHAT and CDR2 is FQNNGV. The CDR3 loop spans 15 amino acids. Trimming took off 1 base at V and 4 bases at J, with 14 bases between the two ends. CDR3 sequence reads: CASSLGRTETYEQYF. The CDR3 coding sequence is TGTGCCAGCAGCTTAGGGCGGACAGAAACTTACGAGCAGTACTTC.

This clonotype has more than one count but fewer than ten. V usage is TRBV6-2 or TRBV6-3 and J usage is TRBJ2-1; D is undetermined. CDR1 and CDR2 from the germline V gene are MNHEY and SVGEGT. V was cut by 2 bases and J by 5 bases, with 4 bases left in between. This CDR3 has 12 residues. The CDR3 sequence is CASSYPHNEQFF. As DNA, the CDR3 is TGTGCCAGCAGTTACCCGCACAATGAGCAGTTCTTC.

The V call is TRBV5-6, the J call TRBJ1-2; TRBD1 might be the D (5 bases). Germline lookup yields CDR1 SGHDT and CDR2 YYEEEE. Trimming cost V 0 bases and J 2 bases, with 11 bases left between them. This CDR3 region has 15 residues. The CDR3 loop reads CASSLAPPGNYGYTF. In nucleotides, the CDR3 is TGTGCCAGCAGCTTGGCCCCGCCAGGGAACTATGGCTACACCTTC.